These 2 T cell receptor beta chains share one sample of origin, sequenced in a study of Ad26.COV2.S vaccination and SARS-CoV-2 variants. The protocol was immunoSEQ multiplex PCR, while the TCRdb copy is restricted to in-frame clones and leaves out a portion. This sample has 350,000 to 450,000 clones, with about 90% found just once. Treatment meaning: around 19 received Ad26.COV2.S at low or high dose, single or two shots; about 5 received placebo; per-sample allocation not given. Specimen acquisition occurred on day 63 following the initial vaccine or placebo injection. Sequencing was performed on peripheral blood, taken in a trial of Ad26.COV2.S vaccine versus placebo. Receptors originate from a person between 18 and 59 years old who received the Ad26.COV2.S COVID-19 vaccine or a placebo.

V usage is TRBV21-1 and J usage is TRBJ1-2; the table's D call, TRBD1, has no DNA check behind it. TRBV21-1 is marked as a pseudogene. CDR3 length equals 14 residues. This CDR3 reads CASRPDRNAYGYTF. The CDR3 coding sequence is TGTGCCAGCAGACCGGACAGGAACGCCTATGGCTACACCTTC.

This chain links TRBV14 with TRBJ1-2, with no clear D. The CDR3 sequence is 13 residues long. V lost 1 base and J lost 5, with 8 bases in between. CDR1 and CDR2 (germline): SGHDN, FVKESK. The CDR3 loop is CASSQAMGYGYTF. As DNA, the CDR3 is TGTGCCAGCAGCCAAGCGATGGGGTATGGCTACACCTTC.